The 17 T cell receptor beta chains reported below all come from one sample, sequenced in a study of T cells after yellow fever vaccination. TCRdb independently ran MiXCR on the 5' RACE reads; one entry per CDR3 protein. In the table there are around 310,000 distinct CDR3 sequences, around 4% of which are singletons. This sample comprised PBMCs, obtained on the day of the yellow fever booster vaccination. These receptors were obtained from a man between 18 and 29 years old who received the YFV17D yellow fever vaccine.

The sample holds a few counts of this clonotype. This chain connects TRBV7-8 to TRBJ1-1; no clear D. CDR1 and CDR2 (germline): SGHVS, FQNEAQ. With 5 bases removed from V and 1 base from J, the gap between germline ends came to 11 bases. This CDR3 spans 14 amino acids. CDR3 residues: CASSDNPGNTEAFF. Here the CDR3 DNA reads TGTGCCAGCAGCGACAACCCAGGGAACACTGAAGCTTTCTTT.

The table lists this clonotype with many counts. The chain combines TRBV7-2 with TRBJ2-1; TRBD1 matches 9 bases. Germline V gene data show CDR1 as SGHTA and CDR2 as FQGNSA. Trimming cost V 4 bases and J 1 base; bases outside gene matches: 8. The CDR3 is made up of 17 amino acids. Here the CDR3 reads CASSSPTGGLSYNEQFF. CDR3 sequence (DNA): TGTGCCAGCAGCTCCCCAACAGGGGGCTTGTCCTACAATGAGCAGTTCTTC.

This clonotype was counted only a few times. CDR3 sequence reads: CASSDPGTSGMQWGTQYF. The CDR3 bases are TGTGCCAGCAGCGACCCCGGGACTAGTGGGATGCAATGGGGTACGCAGTATTTT. The chain carries TRBV11-2 and TRBJ2-3; 8 bases match TRBD2. The CDR3 runs 18 residues. After removal of 5 bases from V and 8 bases from J, the junction contained 21 bases not matched to a gene. Germline V CDR1 and CDR2: SGHAT, FQNNGV. The full variable domain, with the rest looked up from reference TRBV11-2 and TRBJ2-3, is EAGVAQSPRYKIIEKRQSVAFWCNPISGHATLYWYQQILGQGPKLLIQFQNNGVVDDSQLPKDRFSAERLKGVDSTLKIQPAKLEDSAVYLCASSDPGTSGMQWGTQYFGPGTRLTVL.

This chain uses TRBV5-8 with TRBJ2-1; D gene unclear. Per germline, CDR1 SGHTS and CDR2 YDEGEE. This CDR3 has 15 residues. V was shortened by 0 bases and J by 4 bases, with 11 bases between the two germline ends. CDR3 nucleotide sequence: TGTGCCAGCAGCTTGGAGCCAGCTTCATACAATGAGCAGTTCTTC. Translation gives CASSLEPASYNEQFF.

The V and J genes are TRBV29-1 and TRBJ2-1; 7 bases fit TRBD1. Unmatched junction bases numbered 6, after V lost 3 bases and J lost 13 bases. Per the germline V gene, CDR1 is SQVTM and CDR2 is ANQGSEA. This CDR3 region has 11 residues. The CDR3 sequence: CSVDWTGRQFF. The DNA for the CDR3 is TGCAGCGTTGACTGGACAGGCCGTCAGTTCTTC.

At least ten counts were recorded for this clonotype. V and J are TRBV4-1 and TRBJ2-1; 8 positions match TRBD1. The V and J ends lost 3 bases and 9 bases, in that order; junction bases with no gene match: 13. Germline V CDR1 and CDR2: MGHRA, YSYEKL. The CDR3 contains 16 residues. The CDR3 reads CASSHPTMDRAVEQFF. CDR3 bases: TGCGCCAGCAGCCACCCGACAATGGACAGGGCGGTTGAGCAGTTCTTC.

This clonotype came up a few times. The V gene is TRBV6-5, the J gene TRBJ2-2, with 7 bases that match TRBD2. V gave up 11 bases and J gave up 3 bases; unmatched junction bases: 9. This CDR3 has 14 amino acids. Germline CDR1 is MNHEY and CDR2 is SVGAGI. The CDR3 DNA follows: TGTGCCCGTTCCGGGGGGTCCGACACCGGGGAGCTGTTTTTT. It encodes CARSGGSDTGELFF.

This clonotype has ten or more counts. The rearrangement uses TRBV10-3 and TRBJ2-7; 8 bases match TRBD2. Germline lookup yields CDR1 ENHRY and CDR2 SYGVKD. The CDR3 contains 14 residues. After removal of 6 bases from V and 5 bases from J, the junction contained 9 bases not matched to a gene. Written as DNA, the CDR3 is TGTGCCATCAGGGATAGCGGGATGCCTCACGAGCAGTACTTC. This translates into CAIRDSGMPHEQYF.

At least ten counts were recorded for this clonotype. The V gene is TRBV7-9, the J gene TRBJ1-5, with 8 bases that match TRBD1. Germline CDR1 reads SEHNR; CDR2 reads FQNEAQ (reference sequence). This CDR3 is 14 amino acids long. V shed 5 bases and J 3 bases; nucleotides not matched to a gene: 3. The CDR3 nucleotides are TGTGCCAGCAGCCCGACAGGGGACAATCAGCCCCAGCATTTT. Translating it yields CASSPTGDNQPQHF.

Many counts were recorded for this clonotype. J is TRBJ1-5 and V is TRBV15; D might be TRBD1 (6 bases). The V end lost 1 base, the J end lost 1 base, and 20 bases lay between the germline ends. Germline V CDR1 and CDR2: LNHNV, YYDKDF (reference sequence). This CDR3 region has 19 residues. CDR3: CATSRVGGGRLASNQPQHF. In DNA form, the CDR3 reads TGTGCCACCAGCAGAGTAGGTGGGGGGCGCTTGGCGAGCAATCAGCCCCAGCATTTT.

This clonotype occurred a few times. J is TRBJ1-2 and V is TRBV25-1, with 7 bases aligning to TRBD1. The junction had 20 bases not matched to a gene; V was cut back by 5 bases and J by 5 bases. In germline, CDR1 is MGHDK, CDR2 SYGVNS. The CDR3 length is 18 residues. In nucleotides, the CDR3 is TGTGCCAGCAGTCCAACCTGGACAGGTAGTTCCTTTAAGTATGGCTACACCTTC. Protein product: CASSPTWTGSSFKYGYTF.

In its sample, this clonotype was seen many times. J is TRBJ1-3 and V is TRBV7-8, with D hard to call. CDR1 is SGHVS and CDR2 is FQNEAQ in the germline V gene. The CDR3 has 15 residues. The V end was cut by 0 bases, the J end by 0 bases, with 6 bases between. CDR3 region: CASSLAAGSGNTIYF. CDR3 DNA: TGTGCCAGCAGCTTAGCAGCAGGCTCTGGAAACACCATATATTTT.

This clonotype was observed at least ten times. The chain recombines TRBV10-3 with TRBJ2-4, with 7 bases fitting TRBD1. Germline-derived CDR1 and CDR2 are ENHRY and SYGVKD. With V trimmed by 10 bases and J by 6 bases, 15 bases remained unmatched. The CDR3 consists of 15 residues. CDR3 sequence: CAKKQLSAGGNIQYF. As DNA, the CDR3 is TGTGCCAAAAAGCAGTTGTCGGCAGGGGGAAACATTCAGTACTTC.

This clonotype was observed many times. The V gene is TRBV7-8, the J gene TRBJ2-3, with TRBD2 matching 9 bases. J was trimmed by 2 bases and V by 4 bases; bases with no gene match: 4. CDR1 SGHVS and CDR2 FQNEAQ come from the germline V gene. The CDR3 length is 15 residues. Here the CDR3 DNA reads TGTGCCAGCAGCTCTCAGCGGGGGGCCACAGATACGCAGTATTTT. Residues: CASSSQRGATDTQYF.

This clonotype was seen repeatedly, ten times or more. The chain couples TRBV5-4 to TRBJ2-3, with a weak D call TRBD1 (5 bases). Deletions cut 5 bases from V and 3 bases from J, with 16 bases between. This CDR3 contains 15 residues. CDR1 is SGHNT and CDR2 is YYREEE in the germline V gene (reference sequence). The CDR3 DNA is TGTGCCAGCAGTTTAGGGGCAGGTGGGACAGATACGCAGTATTTT. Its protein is CASSLGAGGTDTQYF. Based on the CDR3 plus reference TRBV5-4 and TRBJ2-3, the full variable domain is ETGVTQSPTHLIKTRGQQVTLRCSSQSGHNTVSWYQQALGQGPQFIFQYYREEENGRGNFPPRFSGLQFPNYSSELNVNALELDDSALYLCASSLGAGGTDTQYFGPGTRLTVL.

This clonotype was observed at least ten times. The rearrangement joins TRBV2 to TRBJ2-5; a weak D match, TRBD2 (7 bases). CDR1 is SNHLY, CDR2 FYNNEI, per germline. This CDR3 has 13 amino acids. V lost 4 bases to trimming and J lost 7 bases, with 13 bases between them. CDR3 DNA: TGTGCCAGCAGTGGTGAGGGAGGGGGGACCCAGTACTTC. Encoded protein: CASSGEGGGTQYF.

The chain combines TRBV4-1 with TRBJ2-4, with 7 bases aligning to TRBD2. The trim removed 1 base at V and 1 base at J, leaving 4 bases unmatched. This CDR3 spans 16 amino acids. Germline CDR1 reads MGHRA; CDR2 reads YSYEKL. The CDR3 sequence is CASSQGRGEAKNIQYF. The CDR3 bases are TGCGCCAGCAGCCAAGGTCGGGGGGAGGCCAAAAACATTCAGTACTTC.